The 18 T cell receptor beta chains below all came from one sample that was sequenced in a study of cytomegalovirus exposure and HLA in healthy donors (dated by TCRdb to between 2016 and 2019). Library preparation was by the immunoSEQ multiplex PCR assay. For the multiplex PCR, a mixture combining 60 forward primers for TCR Vbeta segments and 13 reverse primers for TCR Jbeta segments was used. What TCRdb holds here is the immuneACCESS table cut down to in-frame rearrangements. Part of the clones is not present; checked against another copy, under half of the missing clones reflect an unresolved V gene, and the others are unexplained. The sample has around 150,000 clones on record, 82% of them singletons. The ten largest clones take up around 7.8% of the sample. Material: PBMCs. These receptors came from a woman between 50 and 59 years old in good health and CMV-seropositive.

A few counts support this clone. The chain joins TRBV28 to TRBJ1-2, with a possible D match to TRBD1 (5 bases). Germline V gene sequence: CDR1 MDHEN, CDR2 SYDVKM. The CDR3 runs to 14 residues. Trimming left V 3 bases short and J 8 bases short, with 16 bases between. The CDR3 sequence is CASSLTADPRGYTF. The DNA for the CDR3 is TGTGCCAGCAGTTTGACAGCCGACCCTCGGGGCTACACCTTC.

This chain joins TRBV11-2 and TRBJ2-7, with TRBD2 matching over 7 bases. The CDR3 loop spans 15 amino acids. Germline CDR1 and CDR2: SGHAT and FQNNGV. The ends lost 4 bases at V and 2 bases at J; junction bases unmatched: 8. The CDR3 region is CASSYGAGEAYEQYF. The DNA of the CDR3 is TGTGCCAGCAGCTACGGTGCGGGGGAAGCCTACGAGCAGTACTTC.

The chain recombines TRBV9 with TRBJ2-7, with 12 bases matching TRBD1. The CDR3 consists of 17 residues. Looked up from germline, CDR1 is SGDLS and CDR2 is YYNGEE. With 4 bases clipped from V and 4 bases from J, the junction kept 12 bases outside the gene matches. The CDR3 sequence: CASSPGTGGVKEYEQYF. CDR3 sequence (DNA): TGTGCCAGCAGCCCCGGGACAGGGGGCGTAAAGGAGTACGAGCAGTACTTC.

The chain employs TRBV15 and TRBJ2-1, with D maybe TRBD2 (6 bases). CDR3 size: 16 residues. Trimming pared 1 base from V and 1 base from J, leaving 11 bases between. The germline gives CDR1 LNHNV, CDR2 YYDKDF (reference sequence). This chain's CDR3 is CATSRGPGDSYNEQFF. CDR3 in DNA: TGTGCCACCAGCAGAGGTCCGGGGGATTCCTACAATGAGCAGTTCTTC.

The chain joins TRBV6-5 to TRBJ2-2; no clear D. Germline CDR1 and CDR2: MNHEY and SVGAGI. The length of the CDR3 is 16 residues. Trimming removed 2 bases at V and 2 bases at J, with 12 bases between. CDR3 sequence (DNA): TGTGCCAGCAGTTACGGTCCCGGAGATAACACCGGGGAGCTGTTTTTT. Amino acids: CASSYGPGDNTGELFF.

The J gene is TRBJ1-1, the V gene TRBV18, with a tentative D call TRBD1 (5 bases). Deletions cut 1 base from V and 3 bases from J, with 9 bases between. The CDR3 totals 14 residues. Per the germline V gene, CDR1 is KGHSH and CDR2 is LQKENI. CDR3 in amino acids: CASSPLVGHTEAFF. CDR3 nucleotides: TGTGCCAGCTCACCACTGGTGGGGCACACTGAAGCTTTCTTT. The full variable domain, completed using reference TRBV18 and TRBJ1-1, is NAGVMQNPRHLVRRRGQEARLRCSPMKGHSHVYWYRQLPEEGLKFMVYLQKENIIDESGMPKERFSAEFPKEGPSILRIQQVVRGDSAAYFCASSPLVGHTEAFFGQGTRLTVV.

J is TRBJ2-3 and V is TRBV14; 8 nucleotides line up with TRBD1. CDR1 is SGHDN, CDR2 FVKESK, per germline. This CDR3 is built from 16 residues. The V and J ends lost 1 base and 2 bases, in that order; junction bases with no gene match: 5. The CDR3 coding sequence is TGTGCCAGCAGCCAAGGGACAGGGTCGAACACAGATACGCAGTATTTT. Protein: CASSQGTGSNTDTQYF.

The CDR3 spells CASTSRLAGGPDTGELFF. CDR3 bases: TGTGCTAGTACCAGCAGACTAGCGGGGGGGCCGGACACCGGGGAGCTGTTTTTT. The gene calls are TRBV12-5 and TRBJ2-2; TRBD2 agrees at 14 bases. With V trimmed by 8 bases and J by 3 bases, 11 bases remained unmatched. The V gene's germline CDR1 is LGHNT and CDR2 FRNRAP. The CDR3 is made up of 18 amino acids.

The chain couples TRBV7-9 to TRBJ1-1; perhaps TRBD1 as D (6 bases). CDR3 length: 15 residues. V was pared by 2 bases and J by 3 bases, with 13 bases between. Germline CDR1 is SEHNR and CDR2 is FQNEAQ (reference sequence). The CDR3 protein is CASSLTSGEYTEAFF. In nucleotides, the CDR3 is TGTGCCAGCAGCTTAACCTCAGGGGAATACACTGAAGCTTTCTTT.

The V call is TRBV5-5, the J call TRBJ1-2, with 7 bases aligning to TRBD1. The CDR3 is 13 amino acids. Trimming removed 4 bases from V and 5 bases from J; junction bases left unmatched: 5. CDR1 SGHKS and CDR2 YYEKEE come from the germline V gene (reference sequence). This chain's CDR3 is CASSPGTEYGYTF. CDR3 DNA sequence: TGTGCCAGCAGCCCCGGGACAGAATATGGCTACACCTTC.

The gene calls are TRBV19 and TRBJ1-1; TRBD1 matches 8 bases. Germline CDR1 LNHDA, CDR2 SQIVND (reference sequence). The CDR3 loop spans 14 amino acids. Losses at the gene ends were 4 bases for V and 5 bases for J; bases not matched to a gene: 6. CDR3 loop: CASSKGDRITEAFF. The DNA for the CDR3 is TGTGCCAGTAGTAAAGGGGACAGGATTACTGAAGCTTTCTTT.

The chain couples TRBV9 to TRBJ1-2; the D is unclear. The germline V gene has CDR1 SGDLS and CDR2 YYNGEE. Trimming removed 0 bases at V and 0 bases at J, with 12 bases between. This CDR3 has 16 residues. CDR3 nucleotides: TGTGCCAGCAGCGTAGCCCCTCGGGGATCTAACTATGGCTACACCTTC. Translated: CASSVAPRGSNYGYTF.

J is TRBJ2-1 and V is TRBV27; tentative D call: TRBD2 (6 bases). Looked up from germline, CDR1 is MNHEY and CDR2 is SMNVEV (reference sequence). The V end lost 2 bases, the J end lost 2 bases, and 10 bases lay between the germline ends. This CDR3 is built from 15 residues. CDR3 amino acids: CASSLVPGAYNEQFF. The CDR3 region has the DNA TGTGCCAGCAGTTTAGTTCCGGGAGCCTACAATGAGCAGTTCTTC.

The sample holds one count of this clone. CDR3 nucleotide sequence: TGTGCCAGCAGCCGGGACACAGCTAACTATGGCTACACCTTC. Protein product: CASSRDTANYGYTF. The chain carries TRBV27 and TRBJ1-2; D is perhaps TRBD1 (6 bases). Trimming stripped 6 bases from V and 0 bases from J, with 11 bases between. CDR3 size: 14 residues. Germline CDR1 reads MNHEY; CDR2 reads SMNVEV (reference sequence).

The chain joins TRBV18 to TRBJ2-7; 9 nucleotides align to TRBD2. The V and J ends lost 2 bases and 3 bases, in that order; junction bases with no gene match: 8. Germline V CDR1 and CDR2: KGHSH, LQKENI. The CDR3 covers 16 residues. The CDR3 here is CASSPGPPTSGYEQYF. CDR3 nucleotide sequence: TGTGCCAGCTCACCAGGTCCCCCGACTAGCGGCTACGAGCAGTACTTC.

V and J are TRBV5-1 and TRBJ1-5, with TRBD1 matching 9 bases. The length of the CDR3 is 14 residues. V shed 0 bases, J shed 6 bases, and the junction held 1 base outside the gene matches. The germline V gene encodes CDR1 SGHRS and CDR2 YFSETQ. The CDR3, as DNA: TGCGCCAGCAGCTTGGGACAGGGGGGTCAGCCCCAGCATTTT. It encodes CASSLGQGGQPQHF. Using reference TRBV5-1 and TRBJ1-5 for the parts outside the CDR3, the full variable domain is KAGVTQTPRYLIKTRGQQVTLSCSPISGHRSVSWYQQTPGQGLQFLFEYFSETQRNKGNFPGRFSGRQFSNSRSEMNVSTLELGDSALYLCASSLGQGGQPQHFGDGTRLSIL.

The chain couples TRBV28 to TRBJ1-4; D uncertain. V dropped 4 bases and J dropped 3 bases, with 12 bases sitting between them. Looked up from germline, CDR1 is MDHEN and CDR2 is SYDVKM. The CDR3 is made up of 15 amino acids. CDR3 sequence (DNA): TGTGCCAGCAGTTCAGTGGGTCGGGCTAATGAAAAACTGTTTTTT. Translated, it gives CASSSVGRANEKLFF. The full variable domain, with the rest looked up from reference TRBV28 and TRBJ1-4, is DVKVTQSSRYLVKRTGEKVFLECVQDMDHENMFWYRQDPGLGLRLIYFSYDVKMKEKGDIPEGYSVSREKKERFSLILESASTNQTSMYLCASSSVGRANEKLFFGSGTQLSVL.

This clone was found once. V is TRBV11-3 and J is TRBJ2-5; 15 bases map to TRBD2. The CDR3 has 17 amino acids. After removal of 5 bases from V and 0 bases from J, the junction contained 4 bases not matched to a gene. Per the germline V gene, CDR1 is SGHNT and CDR2 is YENEEA. The CDR3 nucleotides are TGTGCCAGCAGCCCGGGGACTAGCGGGGGGCACCAAGAGACCCAGTACTTC. Its protein product is CASSPGTSGGHQETQYF.